Below are 20 T cell receptor beta chains sequenced from a single sample in a study of regulatory T cells in long-lasting Graves disease. According to the study, TCR beta libraries were built with iRepertoire HTBI primers and CDR3-region Arm-PCR. TCRdb used MiXCR to reprocess the multiplex PCR reads, holding one entry per CDR3 protein. Counted here are 310,000 or so distinct CDR3 sequences, around 20% occurring once; the ten biggest clones make up roughly three fifths. Time point: persistent/refractory GD, antithyroid drugs over 5 years with positive TRAb. From PBMCs, RNA was extracted and then used to make the TCR library. This material consisted of peripheral blood mononuclear cells (PBMCs), taken when the disease was refractory, from a patient treated with antithyroid drugs. Receptor source: a female donor with Graves disease.

In this sample, this clonotype turned up a few times. J is TRBJ1-3 and V is TRBV5-6, with no clear D. V lost 0 bases, J lost 8 bases, and 15 bases lay in between. The CDR3 runs to 15 residues. Germline lookup yields CDR1 SGHDT and CDR2 YYEEEE. The CDR3: CASSLARAGRDTIYF. The CDR3 nucleotides read TGTGCCAGCAGCTTGGCAAGGGCTGGACGTGACACCATATATTTT.

The rearrangement uses TRBV20-1 and TRBJ1-2; 8 bases map to TRBD1. Germline-derived CDR1 and CDR2 are DFQATT and SNEGSKA (reference sequence). The trim removed 7 bases at V and 6 bases at J, leaving 7 bases unmatched. The CDR3 has 12 amino acids. CDR3: CSETDRADGYTF. In nucleotides, the CDR3 is TGCAGTGAAACGGACAGGGCGGATGGCTACACCTTC.

The rearrangement uses TRBV5-6 and TRBJ1-2; possibly TRBD1 for D (6 bases). Deletions cut 4 bases from V and 6 bases from J, with 13 bases between. This CDR3 has 13 amino acids. Germline assignment: CDR1 SGHDT and CDR2 YYEEEE. The CDR3 is CASSNGGADGYTF. Here the CDR3 DNA reads TGTGCCAGCAGCAACGGGGGCGCAGATGGCTACACCTTC.

Many counts were recorded for this clonotype. The rearrangement uses TRBV7-2 and TRBJ2-5; 8 bases fit TRBD2. This CDR3 region has 15 residues. Germline loops: CDR1 SGHTA, CDR2 FQGNSA. V gave up 5 bases and J gave up 4 bases; unmatched junction bases: 9. CDR3 DNA sequence: TGTGCCAGCAGCCGAAATAGCGGGAATGGAGAGACCCAGTACTTC. It is translated as CASSRNSGNGETQYF.

CDR3 residues: CASSTHSAGVVYNEQFF. The DNA for the CDR3 is TGTGCCAGCAGTACTCACTCAGCGGGAGTAGTCTACAATGAGCAGTTCTTC. J is TRBJ2-1 and V is TRBV6-2 or TRBV6-3, with 8 positions matching TRBD2. Germline CDR1 MNHEY, CDR2 SVGEGT. The junction had 12 bases not matched to a gene; V was cut back by 5 bases and J by 3 bases. The CDR3 covers 17 residues.

The chain combines TRBV7-2 with TRBJ2-7; D perhaps matches TRBD2 (6 bases). Germline CDR1 reads SGHTA; CDR2 reads FQGNSA. This CDR3 spans 15 amino acids. Between the trimmed V and J ends, which lost 7 bases and 2 bases, there was a span of 18 bases. CDR3 bases: TGTGCCAGCAACTTCACGGGCGGACTAACCTACGAGCAGTACTTC. Its translation is CASNFTGGLTYEQYF.

The V and J genes are TRBV6-2 or TRBV6-3 and TRBJ1-6; tentatively, D is TRBD1 (5 bases). The CDR3 consists of 13 residues. V shed 6 bases and J shed 9 bases, with 12 bases lying between them. Germline loops: CDR1 MNHEY, CDR2 SVGEGT. As DNA, the CDR3 is TGTGCCAGCAGCGGCAGGGACGGTTCACCCCTCCACTTT. Translated: CASSGRDGSPLHF.

This clonotype was seen many times. The chain joins TRBV6-1 to TRBJ2-4, with TRBD1 as a possible D gene (6 bases). CDR1 is MNHNS, CDR2 SASEGT, per germline. The CDR3 is made up of 15 amino acids. Trimming stripped 5 bases from V and 0 bases from J, with 11 bases between. This CDR3 is CASSRQDLAKNIQYF. The DNA for the CDR3 is TGTGCCAGCAGTCGACAGGATCTAGCCAAAAACATTCAGTACTTC.

This clonotype has a count of ten or more. The chain combines TRBV11-2 with TRBJ1-6, with 11 bases matching TRBD1. Germline trimming cut 5 bases from V and 10 bases from J; bases unmatched to any gene: 7. Germline CDR1 reads SGHAT; CDR2 reads FQNNGV. There are 15 residues in the CDR3. The DNA for the CDR3 is TGTGCCAGCAGCCGGACAGGGGGCATTGAGTCACCCCTCCACTTT. Protein sequence: CASSRTGGIESPLHF.

The chain has TRBV6-1 and TRBJ1-5; tentatively, D is TRBD1 (5 bases). Germline V gene lookup returns CDR1 MNHNS and CDR2 SASEGT. CDR3 length: 13 residues. V lost 3 bases, J lost 15 bases, and 18 bases lay in between. The CDR3 nucleotides are TGTGCCAGCAGTGACAGGGCGGGAGGACCTCGGCATTTT. Translating it yields CASSDRAGGPRHF.

About this clonotype itself: Being one base from a much bigger clone, this may be a read error. This chain connects TRBV2 to TRBJ2-7; TRBD2 agrees at 14 bases. The germline gives CDR1 SNHLY, CDR2 FYNNEI. The junction had 10 bases not matched to a gene; V was cut back by 6 bases and J by 9 bases. CDR3 length equals 15 residues. In nucleotides, the CDR3 is TGTGCCAGCAGCGGGACTAGCGGGAGTTCCCACGGGCAGTACTTC. Residues: CASSGTSGSSHGQYF.

Of note for this clonotype: One end of the junction fails to match germline, which may point to a read error. The chain combines TRBV6-2 or TRBV6-3 with TRBJ2-7; D ambiguous. Germline values: CDR1 MNHEY, CDR2 SVGEGT. The CDR3 covers 12 residues. CDR3 in amino acids: CASSSPSYEQHF. CDR3 nucleotide sequence: TGTGCCAGCAGTTCACCTTCCTACGAGCAGCACTTC.

This clonotype was picked up many times. The gene calls are TRBV7-8 and TRBJ2-5; D uncertain. Trimming pared 6 bases from V and 5 bases from J, leaving 7 bases between. CDR1 and CDR2 (germline): SGHVS, FQNEAQ. The CDR3 extends over 11 amino acids. The DNA for the CDR3 is TGTGCCAGCAGTTGGGCGGAGACCCAGTACTTC. This translates into CASSWAETQYF.

This clonotype was found many times. The rearrangement links TRBV9 to TRBJ1-1, with D unresolved. The CDR3 sequence is 14 residues long. Trimming shortened V by 0 bases and J by 0 bases, and 6 bases separated the two germline ends. CDR1 and CDR2 from the germline V gene are SGDLS and YYNGEE. The CDR3 region has the DNA TGTGCCAGCAGCGTAGCGGGAATGAACACTGAAGCTTTCTTT. Protein: CASSVAGMNTEAFF.

This clonotype was found many times. The genes are TRBV7-3 and TRBJ2-6; 11 bases align to TRBD2. The CDR3 is 18 amino acids. V lost 6 bases to trimming and J lost 1 base; unmatched junction nucleotides: 8. Germline V gene lookup returns CDR1 SGHTA and CDR2 FQGTGA. CDR3 loop: CASSIAGGPFSGANVLTF. CDR3 DNA sequence: TGTGCCAGCAGTATAGCGGGAGGGCCTTTTTCTGGGGCCAACGTCCTGACTTTC.

This clonotype was counted ten times or more. The CDR3 is CASSPWGRSNEKLFF. The CDR3 DNA is TGTGCCAGCAGCCCCTGGGGGCGTTCTAATGAAAAACTGTTTTTT. This sequence joins TRBV3-1 and TRBJ1-4; maybe TRBD1 (6 bases). Deletions cut 4 bases from V and 3 bases from J, with 12 bases between. The length of the CDR3 is 15 residues. Looked up from germline, CDR1 is LGHDT and CDR2 is YNNKEL (reference sequence).

This sequence joins TRBV19 and TRBJ2-7, with D perhaps matching TRBD1 (5 bases). The germline V and J ends were trimmed by 3 bases and 0 bases, with 6 bases remaining between them. The CDR3 runs 13 residues. Germline values: CDR1 LNHDA, CDR2 SQIVND (reference sequence). The CDR3 nucleotides are TGTGCCAGTAGTATGGACATCTCCTACGAGCAGTACTTC. This codes for CASSMDISYEQYF.

Note on this clonotype: Just one base apart from a much larger clone, this may be a read error. This rearrangement joins TRBV6-2 or TRBV6-3 to TRBJ2-7; D not resolved. The germline V gene has CDR1 MNHEY and CDR2 SVGEGT. The CDR3 is 13 residues long. Here the CDR3 reads CGSRHLYSHEQYF. The CDR3 DNA follows: TGTGGCAGCAGGCACCTATACAGCCACGAGCAGTACTTC.

This clonotype was counted between two and nine times. The J gene is TRBJ1-2, the V gene TRBV4-3; 8 positions agree with TRBD1. Looked up from germline, CDR1 is LGHNA and CDR2 is YSLEER. V gave up 1 base and J gave up 7 bases; unmatched junction bases: 8. CDR3 size: 15 residues. Here the CDR3 reads CASSQATGGGSGYTF. CDR3 DNA: TGCGCCAGCAGCCAAGCCACAGGGGGAGGAAGTGGCTACACCTTC.

This clonotype was found many times. The chain carries TRBV12-5 and TRBJ2-5; 11 bases are a match to TRBD2. Germline V gene sequence: CDR1 LGHNT, CDR2 FRNRAP. The CDR3 has 11 amino acids. V trimming: 7 bases; J trimming: 14 bases; junction bases outside the gene matches: 6. The CDR3 here is CASAGLAGTYF. CDR3 in DNA: TGTGCTAGTGCCGGACTAGCGGGCACCTACTTC.